This T cell receptor beta chain derives from a study of T cells after posttransplantation cyclophosphamide (TCRdb year 2016). For the wider study: Using TRB sequencing, the study followed how the T cell repertoire rebuilt after myeloablative bone marrow transplantation with posttransplantation cyclophosphamide given as GVHD prophylaxis. Samples from about 32 PTCy-treated patients and under 20 related bone marrow donors of those patients were subjected to antigen receptor sequencing. Blood from every one of the 30 to 40 PTCy patients who had 1-year posttransplant specimens underwent TRB sequencing. TRB sequencing was also done on up to 3 additional blood samples from 2 to 5.2 years after transplant in 3 patients, and on pretransplant blood from 4 patients. TRA and TRB clonality were tightly correlated in 9 samples, so subsequent TCR analyses focused on TRB only. Public TRB sequences were checked against a database of over 3,500 sequences associated with responses to pathogens, tumor antigens, self-antigens and alloantigens.

Related bone marrow donors provided peripheral blood samples on the day of marrow donation. Peripheral blood and bone marrow mononuclear cells were isolated by Ficoll-Hypaque density centrifugation and were cryopreserved. TRB sequencing used genomic DNA with the immunoSEQ assay at survey resolution or the hsTCRB kit. The paper's processing steps were these. The immunoSEQ software handled initial read processing, and the LymphoSeq R package was used for repertoire analyses. Clonality was computed as 1 minus normalized Shannon entropy, and a Gini coefficient was also calculated for each TRB dataset. To infer phenotypes in unsorted samples, TRB sequences from sorted subsets of the recipient or donor were mapped onto the unsorted samples of the same recipient. TCRdb took this table from immuneACCESS and kept in-frame rearrangements with V and J called. Such tables lack part of the clones; where checked against another copy, unresolved V genes explain under half of the gap, and the rest is unexplained. D and trimming come from the DNA, and the V and J calls and clone size come from that table. The table notes 35,000 to 40,000 clones here, none of them singletons. 2% to 3% of the sample is held by the ten biggest clonotypes.

This clone has a count of ten or more. Its antigen remains undetermined. Base qualities are missing; no much larger clone stands one base away. On the study overall, not on this receptor specifically: The TRB repertoires of T cells infiltrating skin or GI tract showed only limited overlap with the TRB repertoires of T cells in blood. Across 45 or so patients, TRB clonality was highly associated with recipient CMV seropositivity and CMV reactivation, and PTCy diversity was similar to diversity in CNI/methotrexate controls. Donor-recipient similarity was low at 1-2 months but rose over the first year, and later blood repertoires were often dominated by donor CD8+ memory clones.

Relative to germline, V is 5 bases shorter and J is 2 bases shorter, with 12 bases between their ends. Its CDR3 holds 14 amino acids, cysteine through phenylalanine. CDR3 DNA is the only sequence kept; it has 42 bases, read in frame from the first base. CDR1 and CDR2, per the germline V gene (reference sequence), are SSHAT and FNYEAQ. This sequence was found in a man aged 50 to 60 in good health, CMV-negative, and a related stem cell transplant donor. The chain was built from TRBV7-7 and TRBJ2-5; there is no confident call for the D gene. Sample: PBMCs. The CDR3 reads CASSLGLDQETQYF. The nucleotide sequence is TGTGCCAGCAGCCTCGGCCTAGATCAAGAGACCCAGTACTTC.